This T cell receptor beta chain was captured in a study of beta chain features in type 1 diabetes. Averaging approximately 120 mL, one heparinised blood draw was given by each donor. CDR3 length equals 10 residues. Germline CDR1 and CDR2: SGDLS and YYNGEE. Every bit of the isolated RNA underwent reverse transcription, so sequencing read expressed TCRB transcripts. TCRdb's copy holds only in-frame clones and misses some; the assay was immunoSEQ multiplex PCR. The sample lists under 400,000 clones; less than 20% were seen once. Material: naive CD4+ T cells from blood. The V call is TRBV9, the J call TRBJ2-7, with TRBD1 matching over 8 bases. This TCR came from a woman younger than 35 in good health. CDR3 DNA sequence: TGTTCTAACAGGGGGTACGAGCAGTACTTC. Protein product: CSNRGYEQYF. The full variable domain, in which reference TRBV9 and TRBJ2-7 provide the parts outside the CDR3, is DSGVTQTPKHLITATGQRVTLRCSPRSGDLSVYWYQQSLDQGLQFLIQYYNGEERAKGNILERFSAQQFPDLHSELNLSSLELGDSALYFCSNRGYEQYFGPGTRLTVT.